This T cell receptor (beta chain) is from a study of shared clonotypes between healthy human individuals. Measured with immunoSEQ multiplex PCR; TCRdb has only the in-frame clones, and not every one. The sample holds 550,000 to 700,000 clones; around three quarters are singletons and the top ten take around 2%. The CDR3 contains 14 residues. Germline assignment: CDR1 MNHEY and CDR2 SVGAGI. The V and J ends lost 0 bases and 2 bases respectively, with 7 bases between them. Donation came from healthy HIV-negative adults that had no recent acute infections or vaccinations. This clone has ten or more counts. The same CDR3 is also encoded by other DNA sequences in this sample.

The sequencing sample was made of memory CD4+ T cells sorted from blood. Subset denoted: CD45RA-negative fraction. The TCR was taken from a woman aged 25 to 45 in good health. V usage is TRBV6-5 and J usage is TRBJ1-2, with unresolved D. For the CDR3, the DNA is TGTGCCAGCAGTTACTCTCACGGAAACTATGGCTACACCTTC. Encoded protein: CASSYSHGNYGYTF.